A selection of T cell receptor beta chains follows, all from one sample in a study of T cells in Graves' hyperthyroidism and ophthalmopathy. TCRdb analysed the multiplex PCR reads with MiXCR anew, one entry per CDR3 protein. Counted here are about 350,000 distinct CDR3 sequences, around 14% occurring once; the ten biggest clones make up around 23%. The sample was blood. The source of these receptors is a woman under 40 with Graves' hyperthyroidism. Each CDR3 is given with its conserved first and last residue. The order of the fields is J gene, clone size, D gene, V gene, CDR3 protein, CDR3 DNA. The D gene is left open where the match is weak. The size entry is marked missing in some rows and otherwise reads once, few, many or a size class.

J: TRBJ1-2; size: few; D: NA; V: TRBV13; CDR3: CASSFSLSGYTF; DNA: TGTGCCAGCAGCTTCTCGTTATCTGGCTACACCTTC
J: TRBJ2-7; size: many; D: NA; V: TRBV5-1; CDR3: CASSLGHNEQYF; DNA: TGCGCCAGCAGCTTGGGACACAACGAGCAGTACTTC
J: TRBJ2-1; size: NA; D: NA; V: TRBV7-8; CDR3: CASSPRASYNEQFF; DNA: TGTGCCAGCAGCCCCAGGGCCAGCTACAATGAGCAGTTCTTC
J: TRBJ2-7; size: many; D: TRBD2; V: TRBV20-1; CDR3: CSAQTSGSSYEQYF; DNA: TGCAGTGCTCAAACTAGCGGGAGCTCCTACGAGCAGTACTTC
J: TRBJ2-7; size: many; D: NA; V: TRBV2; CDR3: CASSELGTGVYEQYF; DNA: TGTGCCAGCAGTGAATTAGGTACGGGAGTTTACGAGCAGTACTTC
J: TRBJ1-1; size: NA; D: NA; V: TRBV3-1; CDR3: CASSGGIRGKEAFF; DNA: TGTGCCAGCAGTGGGGGGATTAGGGGTAAGGAAGCTTTCTTT
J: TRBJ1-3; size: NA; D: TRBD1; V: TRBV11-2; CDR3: CASSFGGQIGNTIYF; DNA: TGTGCCAGCAGCTTCGGGGGACAGATCGGAAACACCATATATTTT
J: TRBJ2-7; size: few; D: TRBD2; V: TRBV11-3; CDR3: CASSLASGINYEQYF; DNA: TGTGCCAGCAGCTTAGCTAGCGGGATTAACTACGAGCAGTACTTC
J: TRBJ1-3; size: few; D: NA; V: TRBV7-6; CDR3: CASSSQPNSGNTIYF; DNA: TGTGCCAGCAGCTCACAGCCTAACTCTGGAAACACCATATATTTT
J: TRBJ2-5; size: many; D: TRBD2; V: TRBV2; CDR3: CASRGTSGETQYF; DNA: TGTGCCAGCAGGGGGACTAGCGGAGAGACCCAGTACTTC
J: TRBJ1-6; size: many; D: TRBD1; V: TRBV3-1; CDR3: CASSGTGEGPLHF; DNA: TGTGCCAGCAGCGGGACAGGGGAAGGTCCCCTCCACTTT
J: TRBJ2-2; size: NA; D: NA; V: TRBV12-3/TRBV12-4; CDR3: CASSCPPVRQGGMTGELFF; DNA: TGTGCCAGCAGCTGCCCACCCGTACGACAGGGAGGTATGACCGGGGAGCTGTTTTTT
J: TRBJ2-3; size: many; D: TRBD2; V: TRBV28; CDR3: CASRMGLAGPTDTQYF; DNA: TGTGCCAGCAGGATGGGACTAGCGGGACCCACAGATACGCAGTATTTT
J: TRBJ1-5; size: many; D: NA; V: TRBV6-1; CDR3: CASSDFWVQPQHF; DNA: TGTGCCAGCAGTGATTTCTGGGTTCAGCCCCAGCATTTT
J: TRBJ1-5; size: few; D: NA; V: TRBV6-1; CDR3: CASSKGTQPQHF; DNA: TGTGCCAGCAGTAAGGGTACTCAGCCCCAGCATTTT
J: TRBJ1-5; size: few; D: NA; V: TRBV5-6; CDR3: CASSSTVLDQPQHF; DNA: TGTGCCAGCAGCTCGACAGTTTTAGATCAGCCCCAGCATTTT
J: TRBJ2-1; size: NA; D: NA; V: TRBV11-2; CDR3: CASSLVGAPLFF; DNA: TGTGCCAGCAGCTTAGTCGGGGCCCCGTTATTCTTC
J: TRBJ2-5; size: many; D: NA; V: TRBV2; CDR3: CASSLTKTQYF; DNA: TGTGCCAGCAGTCTAACGAAGACCCAGTACTTC
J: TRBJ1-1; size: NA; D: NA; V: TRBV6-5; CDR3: CASSYGTKLITEAFF; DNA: TGTGCCAGCAGTTATGGGACAAAATTGATCACTGAAGCTTTCTTT
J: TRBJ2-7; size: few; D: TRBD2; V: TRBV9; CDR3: CASSRLAGPSDPYEQYF; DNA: TGTGCCAGCAGCAGACTAGCGGGGCCCTCCGACCCCTACGAGCAGTACTTC
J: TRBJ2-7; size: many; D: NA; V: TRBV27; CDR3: CASSLRESYEQYF; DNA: TGTGCCAGCAGTTTACGGGAGAGCTACGAGCAGTACTTC
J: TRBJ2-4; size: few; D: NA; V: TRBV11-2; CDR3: CASSLASLLVIQYF; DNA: TGTGCCAGCAGCTTAGCATCCCTCCTGGTCATTCAGTACTTC
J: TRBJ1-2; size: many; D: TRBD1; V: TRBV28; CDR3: CASSYANAWDRGGYTF; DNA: TGTGCCAGCAGTTACGCGAACGCCTGGGACAGGGGTGGCTACACCTTC
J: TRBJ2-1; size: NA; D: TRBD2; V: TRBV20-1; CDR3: CSAFPTSGIYNEQFF; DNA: TGCAGTGCCTTCCCGACTAGCGGGATCTACAATGAGCAGTTCTTC
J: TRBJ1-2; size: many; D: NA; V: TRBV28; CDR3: CAVSTGVNYGYTF; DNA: TGTGCCGTTTCGACGGGTGTGAACTATGGCTACACCTTC
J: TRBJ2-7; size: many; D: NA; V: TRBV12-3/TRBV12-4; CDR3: CASSPREAHEQYF; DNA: TGTGCCAGCAGCCCCCGAGAGGCCCACGAGCAGTACTTC
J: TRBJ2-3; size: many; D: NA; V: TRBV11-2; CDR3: CASSLDPAADTQYF; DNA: TGTGCCAGCAGCTTAGATCCAGCGGCAGATACGCAGTATTTT
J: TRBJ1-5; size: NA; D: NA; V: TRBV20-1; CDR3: CSAGLGGGSNQPQHF; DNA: TGCAGTGCTGGCCTCGGGGGCGGAAGCAATCAGCCCCAGCATTTT
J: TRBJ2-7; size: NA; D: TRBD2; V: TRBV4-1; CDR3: CASSQVTSGRPEYEQYF; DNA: TGCGCCAGCAGCCAAGTAACTAGCGGGAGGCCCGAATACGAGCAGTACTTC
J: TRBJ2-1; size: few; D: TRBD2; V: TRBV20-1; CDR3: CSEENIAGDYNEQFF; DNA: TGCAGCGAGGAAAATATAGCGGGAGATTACAATGAGCAGTTCTTC
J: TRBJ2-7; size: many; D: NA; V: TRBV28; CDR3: CASSFVQGTDEQYF; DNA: TGTGCCAGCAGTTTTGTCCAGGGAACCGACGAGCAGTACTTC
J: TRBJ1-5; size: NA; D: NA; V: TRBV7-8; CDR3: CASSLNWGPDLNQPQHF; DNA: TGTGCCAGCAGCTTAAACTGGGGACCCGACCTTAACCAGCCCCAGCATTTT
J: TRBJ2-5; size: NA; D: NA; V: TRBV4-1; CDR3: CASSQELAVETQYF; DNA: TGCGCCAGCAGCCAAGAGCTAGCAGTGGAGACCCAGTACTTC
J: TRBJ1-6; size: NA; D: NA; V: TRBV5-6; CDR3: CASSLVGTTNSPLHF; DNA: TGTGCCAGCAGCTTGGTGGGGACGACCAATTCACCCCTCCACTTT
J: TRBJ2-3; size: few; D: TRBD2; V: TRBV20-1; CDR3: CSASSAPGPFGRTDTQYF; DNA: TGCAGTGCTAGTTCAGCACCCGGCCCCTTCGGGAGGACAGATACGCAGTATTTT
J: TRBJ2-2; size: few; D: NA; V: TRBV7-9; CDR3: CASSLAGNTGKLFF; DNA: TGTGCCAGCAGCTTAGCGGGGAACACCGGGAAGCTATTTTTT
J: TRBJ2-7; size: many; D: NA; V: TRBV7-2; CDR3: CASSIPGRNYEQYF; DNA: TGTGCCAGCAGCATTCCGGGACGAAACTACGAGCAGTACTTC
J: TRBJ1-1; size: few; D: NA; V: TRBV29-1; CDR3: CSVGFAGGTEAFF; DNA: TGCAGCGTTGGGTTTGCGGGAGGCACTGAAGCTTTCTTT
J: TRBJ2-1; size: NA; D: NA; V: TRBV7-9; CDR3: CASSLWLGTYNEQFF; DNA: TGTGCCAGCAGCTTATGGTTAGGGACCTACAATGAGCAGTTCTTC
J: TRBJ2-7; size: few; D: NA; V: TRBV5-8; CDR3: CASSSDWASEQYF; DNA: TGTGCCAGCAGCTCCGACTGGGCCTCCGAGCAGTACTTC
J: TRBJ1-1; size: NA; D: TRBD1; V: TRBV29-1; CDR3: CSVGGDRPEAFF; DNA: TGCAGCGTTGGGGGGGACAGGCCTGAAGCTTTCTTT
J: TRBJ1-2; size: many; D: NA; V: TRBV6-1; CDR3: CASSARGFHGYTF; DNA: TGTGCCAGCAGTGCGAGGGGATTTCACGGCTACACCTTC
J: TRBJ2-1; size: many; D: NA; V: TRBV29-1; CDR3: CSVERRGRSFKGNEQFF; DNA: TGCAGCGTTGAGAGAAGGGGGAGGAGCTTTAAGGGGAATGAGCAGTTCTTC
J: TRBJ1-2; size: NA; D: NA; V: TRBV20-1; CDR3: CSARNPGQENGYTF; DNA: TGCAGTGCTAGAAATCCGGGGCAGGAAAATGGCTACACCTTC
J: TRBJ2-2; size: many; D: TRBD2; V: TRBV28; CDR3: CASTAGDLNKLFF; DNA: TGTGCCAGCACAGCGGGAGACCTCAATAAGCTGTTTTTT
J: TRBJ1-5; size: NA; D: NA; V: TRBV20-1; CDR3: CSALPGTVVRSNQPQHF; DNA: TGCAGTGCTTTACCCGGGACGGTGGTGAGGAGCAATCAGCCCCAGCATTTT
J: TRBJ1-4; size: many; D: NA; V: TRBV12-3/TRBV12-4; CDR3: CASSFEGLEKLFF; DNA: TGTGCCAGCAGTTTCGAGGGCTTAGAAAAACTGTTTTTT
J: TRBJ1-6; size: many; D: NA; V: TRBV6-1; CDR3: CASSSPTSGSPLHF; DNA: TGTGCCAGCAGCAGCCCAACCAGTGGTTCACCCCTCCACTTT
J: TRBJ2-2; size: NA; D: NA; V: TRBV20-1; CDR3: CSAGPDLANTGELFF; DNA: TGCAGTGCCGGCCCAGACCTAGCGAACACCGGGGAGCTGTTTTTT
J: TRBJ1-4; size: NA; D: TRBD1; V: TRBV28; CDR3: CASSFALRTGEKLFF; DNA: TGTGCCAGCAGTTTCGCTTTACGGACAGGCGAAAAACTGTTTTTT
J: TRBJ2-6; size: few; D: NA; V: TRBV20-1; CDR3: CSATPPGPDSGANVLTF; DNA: TGCAGTGCTACACCACCGGGACCGGATTCTGGGGCCAACGTCCTGACTTTC
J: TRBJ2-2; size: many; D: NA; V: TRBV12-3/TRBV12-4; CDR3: CASSFVAGGTSPTGELFF; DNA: TGTGCCAGCAGTTTTGTCGCCGGCGGGACCAGCCCCACCGGGGAGCTGTTTTTT
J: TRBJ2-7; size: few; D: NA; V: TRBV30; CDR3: CAGTGSSYEQYF; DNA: TGTGCCGGGACCGGGAGCTCCTACGAGCAGTACTTC
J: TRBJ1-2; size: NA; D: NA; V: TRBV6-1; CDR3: CASSETLQDGYTF; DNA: TGTGCCAGCAGTGAAACCCTCCAGGATGGCTACACCTTC
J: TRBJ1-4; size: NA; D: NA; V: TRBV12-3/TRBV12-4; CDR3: CASSSHRTEKLFF; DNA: TGTGCCAGCAGTTCCCACAGGACCGAAAAACTGTTTTTT
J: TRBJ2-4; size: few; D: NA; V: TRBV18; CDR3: CASSPGAGKNIQYF; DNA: TGTGCCAGCTCACCCGGCGCGGGCAAAAACATTCAGTACTTC
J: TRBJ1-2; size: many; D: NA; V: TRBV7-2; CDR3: CASSLARAHYGYTF; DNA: TGTGCCAGCAGCTTAGCGCGGGCGCACTATGGCTACACCTTC